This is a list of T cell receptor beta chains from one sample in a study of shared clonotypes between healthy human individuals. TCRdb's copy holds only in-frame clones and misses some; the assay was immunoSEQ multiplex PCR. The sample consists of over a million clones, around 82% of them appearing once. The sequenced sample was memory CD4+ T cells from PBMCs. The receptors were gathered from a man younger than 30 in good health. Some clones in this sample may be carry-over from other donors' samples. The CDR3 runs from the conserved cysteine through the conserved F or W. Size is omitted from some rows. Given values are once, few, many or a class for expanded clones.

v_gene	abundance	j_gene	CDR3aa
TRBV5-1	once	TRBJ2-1	CASSLERASSYNEQFF
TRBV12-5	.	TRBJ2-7	CASGLVRRGLSPTGEQYF
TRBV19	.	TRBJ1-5	CASSIGSQLSQPQHF
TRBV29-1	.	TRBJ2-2	CSVRTGWDTGELFF
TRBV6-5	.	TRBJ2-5	CASRTGNRVEETQYF
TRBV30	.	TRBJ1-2	CAWSVQASYGYTF
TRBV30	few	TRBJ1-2	CAWSLSTGGYTF
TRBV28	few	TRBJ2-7	CASSLEGGDEQYF
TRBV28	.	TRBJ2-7	CASRFQIRDQQYF
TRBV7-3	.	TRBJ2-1	CASSRQRERPYNEQFF
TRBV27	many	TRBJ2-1	CASSSGYNEQFF
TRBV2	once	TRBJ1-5	CASSDSGKSNQPQHF
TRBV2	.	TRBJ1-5	CASSYVQGRYQPQHF
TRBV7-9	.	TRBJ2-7	CASSLRQPEQYF
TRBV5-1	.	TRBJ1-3	CASSLVSGTGNTIYF
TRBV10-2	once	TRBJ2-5	CASRTGGIGQETQYF
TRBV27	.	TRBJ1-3	CASSLWRYGNTIYF
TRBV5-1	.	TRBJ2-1	CASSLGTGDYNEQFF
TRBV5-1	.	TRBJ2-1	CASSSRGASSYNEQFF
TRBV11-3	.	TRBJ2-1	CASSLGIGWNEQFF
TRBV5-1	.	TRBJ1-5	CASSPSGLRNQPQHF
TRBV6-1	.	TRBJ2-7	CASNDRVPSYEQYF
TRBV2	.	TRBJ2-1	CASRLYNEQFF
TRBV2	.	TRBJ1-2	CASSVGRNNYGYTF
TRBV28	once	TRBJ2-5	CASSPEETQYF
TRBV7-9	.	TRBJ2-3	CASSSQGSLYDTQYF